This is a list of T cell receptor beta chains from one sample in a study of beta chain features in type 1 diabetes. Measured with immunoSEQ multiplex PCR; TCRdb has only the in-frame clones, and not every one. The repertoire holds about 360,000 clones, with roughly 12% as singletons. The sequenced material came from naive CD4+ T cells from blood. The source of these receptors is a man aged 18-30 years in good health. Each CDR3 is given with its conserved first and last residue. D genes are given only for firm matches. Only part of the rows carry a size: once, few, many, or a class if the clone is expanded.

few	TRBJ2-7	TRBV6-5	TRBD1	TGTGCCAGCAGTTTTCCGGGACAGGGGGCCTACGAGCAGTACTTC	CASSFPGQGAYEQYF
few	TRBJ2-5	TRBV4-3	TRBD2	TGCGCCAGCAGCCAGGGGGGAGGGTTAAGGGATGGAGAAGAGACCCAGTACTTC	CASSQGGGLRDGEETQYF
NA	TRBJ2-1	TRBV7-2	NA	TGTGCCAGCAGCTCACATCCATACAATGAGCAGTTCTTC	CASSSHPYNEQFF
NA	TRBJ2-2	TRBV5-1	TRBD1	TGCGCCAGCAGCAAGGGACAGGGGGCAGGGACCGGGGAGCTGTTTTTT	CASSKGQGAGTGELFF
few	TRBJ1-5	TRBV7-9	NA	TGTGCCAGCAGCGGGGACATTAGCAATCAGCCCCAGCATTTT	CASSGDISNQPQHF
NA	TRBJ1-2	TRBV28	NA	TGTGCCAGCAGTTCAGGGTTAGTTGGTGGCTACACCTTC	CASSSGLVGGYTF
NA	TRBJ2-7	TRBV7-2	TRBD1	TGTGCCAGCAGCTCCTTCAACAGGGGTTCGAGCGAGCAGTACTTC	CASSSFNRGSSEQYF
NA	TRBJ2-5	TRBV6-5	TRBD1	TGTGCCAGCAGTTACTCGGGGACAGGCAATGGAGAGACCCAGTACTTC	CASSYSGTGNGETQYF
few	TRBJ2-1	TRBV29-1	TRBD2	TGCAGCGTTGAAACACTAGCGGGAGTTAGCGGTGAGCAGTTCTTC	CSVETLAGVSGEQFF
few	TRBJ2-7	TRBV6-5	TRBD1	TGTGCCAGCAGCCGGGACAGATCCTACGAGCAGTACTTC	CASSRDRSYEQYF
NA	TRBJ2-2	TRBV27	TRBD1	TGTGCCAGCAGTTTCGGGACAGGGGACACCGGGGAGCTGTTTTTT	CASSFGTGDTGELFF
NA	TRBJ2-7	TRBV4-2	TRBD2	TGTGCCAGCAGCCAAGGTACCGGGACTATCTACGAGCAGTACTTC	CASSQGTGTIYEQYF
NA	TRBJ2-7	TRBV5-4	TRBD2	TGTGCCAGCAGCTCGCGGAGTAGCGGGGGCCGCCCCCCCTACGAGCAGTACTTC	CASSSRSSGGRPPYEQYF
NA	TRBJ2-7	TRBV30	NA	TGTGCCTGGAGGCGAACGGGCGAGCAGTACTTC	CAWRRTGEQYF
few	TRBJ1-6	TRBV7-2	TRBD1	TGTGCCAGCAGCTCCCTGACAGGGCCCTCGAATTCACCCCTCCACTTT	CASSSLTGPSNSPLHF
NA	TRBJ2-1	TRBV7-8	NA	TGTGCCAGCAGCGTTACAGGCGAGCAGTTCTTC	CASSVTGEQFF
NA	TRBJ2-1	TRBV28	NA	TGTGCCAGCAGTCCTTCCCCCTACGTATACAATGAGCAGTTCTTC	CASSPSPYVYNEQFF
few	TRBJ2-5	TRBV11-2	NA	TGTGCCAGCAGCTTAGGCTACGGGCAAGAGACCCAGTACTTC	CASSLGYGQETQYF
few	TRBJ2-3	TRBV7-9	TRBD2	TGTGCCAGCAGCGGGAGGGGCACAGATACGCAGTATTTT	CASSGRGTDTQYF
NA	TRBJ1-1	TRBV27	TRBD1	TGTGCCAGCAGTTCGACAGGGAGCCTTGAAGCTTTCTTT	CASSSTGSLEAFF
few	TRBJ2-1	TRBV5-4	TRBD2	TGTGCCAGCAGCTTGGTTAGCGGGGGCTCCGGGGTGCAGTTCTTC	CASSLVSGGSGVQFF
NA	TRBJ2-5	TRBV7-8	NA	TGTGCCAGCAGCTTACAGCGGACCCTTTCCGGGGCCCAGTACTTC	CASSLQRTLSGAQYF
few	TRBJ1-2	TRBV29-1	TRBD1	TGCAGCGTTCGGACAGGACCTAACTATGGCTACACCTTC	CSVRTGPNYGYTF
NA	TRBJ2-7	TRBV19	TRBD1	TGTGCCAGTAGTAGCCAGACAGGGGCCTACGAGCAGTACTTC	CASSSQTGAYEQYF
few	TRBJ1-4	TRBV2	TRBD1	TGTGCCAGCAAGGACAGGGCAACTAATGAAAAACTGTTTTTT	CASKDRATNEKLFF
NA	TRBJ2-4	TRBV5-4	TRBD1	TGTGCCAGCAGCCCGGACAGGGGGCTGGGAAACATTCAGTACTTC	CASSPDRGLGNIQYF
NA	TRBJ2-3	TRBV11-3	NA	TGTGCCAGCAGCGTCGGGACTCCGGGCGGGGCAGATACGCAGTATTTT	CASSVGTPGGADTQYF
NA	TRBJ2-7	TRBV19	NA	TGTGCCAGTAGTATAGATCCGGGGATCGGCTACGAGCAGTACTTC	CASSIDPGIGYEQYF
few	TRBJ2-2	TRBV28	TRBD2	TGTGCCAGCAGTCCGGGACTAGCGGGATGGTTCGGGGAGCTGTTTTTT	CASSPGLAGWFGELFF
NA	TRBJ1-2	TRBV29-1	NA	TGCAGCGTTGAAGTCCCCCTCCCAGGGGTGGCCTATGGCTACACCTTC	CSVEVPLPGVAYGYTF
NA	TRBJ2-7	TRBV7-9	NA	TGTGCCAGCAGCTTAGAGTCTTGGGGGGGCCTGACCTACGAGCAGTACTTC	CASSLESWGGLTYEQYF
few	TRBJ2-7	TRBV7-2	TRBD2	TGTGCCAGCAGCCGCCGACCCGGGACTAGCGGGGGGGCTGACGAGCAGTACTTC	CASSRRPGTSGGADEQYF
NA	TRBJ2-7	TRBV19	NA	TGTGCCAGTAGTCTCCTCCCAGGGGTTAACTCCTACGAGCAGTACTTC	CASSLLPGVNSYEQYF
few	TRBJ2-7	TRBV30	NA	TGTGCCTGGTCTTTGGGGGCCATCGGCGGCGAGCAGTACTTC	CAWSLGAIGGEQYF
few	TRBJ2-1	TRBV27	NA	TGTGCCAGCAGTTTATGGCAGGGCTACTCCTACAATGAGCAGTTCTTC	CASSLWQGYSYNEQFF
few	TRBJ2-7	TRBV5-6	NA	TGTGCCAGCAGCTCTGCGGGCTACGAGCAGTACTTC	CASSSAGYEQYF
few	TRBJ2-3	TRBV7-6	TRBD2	TGTGCCAGCAGCCAACGGACTAGCGGGAGTGCTCAGTATTTT	CASSQRTSGSAQYF
NA	TRBJ2-5	TRBV5-1	NA	TGCGCCAGCAGCCCCCGAGGAGCATACCAAGAGACCCAGTACTTC	CASSPRGAYQETQYF
NA	TRBJ1-6	TRBV10-3	NA	TGTGCCGGCGCGGGGTCAGACGGCTCACCCCTCCACTTT	CAGAGSDGSPLHF
few	TRBJ2-7	TRBV28	TRBD1	TGTGCCAGCGGCGGTGAACCGGGACAGGGGTACGAGCAGTACTTC	CASGGEPGQGYEQYF
NA	TRBJ2-7	TRBV30	NA	TGTGCCTGGAGGATAGGGGTCGAGCAGTACTTC	CAWRIGVEQYF
few	TRBJ1-5	TRBV7-9	NA	TGTGCCAGCAGCAACTGGCAGGATAGCAATCAGCCCCAGCATTTT	CASSNWQDSNQPQHF
few	TRBJ1-1	TRBV7-9	NA	TGTGCCAGCAGCCGTAAAAACACTGAAGCTTTCTTT	CASSRKNTEAFF
NA	TRBJ2-3	TRBV19	TRBD1	TGTGCCAGTACCACCGGGACAGGGGGACCAGATACGCAGTATTTT	CASTTGTGGPDTQYF
NA	TRBJ2-5	TRBV18	NA	TGTGCCAGCTCACCAGGGGAGAAGACCCAGTACTTC	CASSPGEKTQYF
NA	TRBJ1-2	TRBV5-4	NA	TGTGCCAGCAGCTTGATCACAGACTATGGCTACACCTTC	CASSLITDYGYTF
few	TRBJ2-7	TRBV28	TRBD2	TGTGCCAGCAGCCCCGGACTAGGCGTTTACGAGCAGTACTTC	CASSPGLGVYEQYF
NA	TRBJ2-2	TRBV30	NA	TGTGCCTGGAGTAACAGGGCAACCGGGGAGCTGTTTTTT	CAWSNRATGELFF
few	TRBJ1-6	TRBV28	TRBD1	TGTGCCAGCAGGACTACCCCGGGACAGGGACGGTCACCCCTCCACTTT	CASRTTPGQGRSPLHF
NA	TRBJ2-7	TRBV9	NA	TGTGCCAGCAGCGTGAGTCAGGGGCTCTACGAGCAGTACTTC	CASSVSQGLYEQYF
few	TRBJ2-7	TRBV18	NA	TGTGCCAGCTCACCACCGGGGGGATCCTACGAGCAGTACTTC	CASSPPGGSYEQYF
few	TRBJ2-7	TRBV4-2	TRBD1	TGTGCCAGCAGCCAAGTGGGACAGGGGGCTTCCTTGCAGTACTTC	CASSQVGQGASLQYF
few	TRBJ1-2	TRBV18	NA	TGTGCCAGCTCACCGGCCTCAGGCTGGCAATATGGCTACACCTTC	CASSPASGWQYGYTF
NA	TRBJ2-1	TRBV7-2	NA	TGTGCCAGCAGCTTAGAGTGGAGGGGGCCCCTCAATGAGCAGTTCTTC	CASSLEWRGPLNEQFF
few	TRBJ2-1	TRBV7-3	TRBD2	TGTGCCAGCAGCCCCACGGGGGGGTCCGAGCAGTTCTTC	CASSPTGGSEQFF